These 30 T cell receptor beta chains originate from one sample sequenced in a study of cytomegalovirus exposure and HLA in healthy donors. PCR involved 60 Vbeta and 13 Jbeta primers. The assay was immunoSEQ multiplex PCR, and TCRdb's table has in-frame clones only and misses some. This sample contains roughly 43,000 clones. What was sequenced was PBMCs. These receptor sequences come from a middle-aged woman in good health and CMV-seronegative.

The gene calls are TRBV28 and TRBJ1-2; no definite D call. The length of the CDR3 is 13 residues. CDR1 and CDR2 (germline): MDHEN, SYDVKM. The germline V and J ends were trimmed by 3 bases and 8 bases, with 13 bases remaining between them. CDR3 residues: CASSLEDSRGYTF. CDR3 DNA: TGTGCCAGCAGTTTGGAGGATTCTAGGGGCTACACCTTC.

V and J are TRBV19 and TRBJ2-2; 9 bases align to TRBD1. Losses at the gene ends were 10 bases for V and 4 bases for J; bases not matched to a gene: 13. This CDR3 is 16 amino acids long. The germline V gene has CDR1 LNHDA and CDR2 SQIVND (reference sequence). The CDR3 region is CATTPPTGGSTGELFF. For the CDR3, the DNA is TGTGCCACCACCCCCCCGACAGGGGGTAGCACCGGGGAGCTGTTTTTT.

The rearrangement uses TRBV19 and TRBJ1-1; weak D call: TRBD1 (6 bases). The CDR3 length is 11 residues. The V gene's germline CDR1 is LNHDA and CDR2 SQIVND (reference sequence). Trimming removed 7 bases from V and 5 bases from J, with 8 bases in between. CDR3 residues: CASKRGTEAFF. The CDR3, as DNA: TGTGCCAGTAAGAGGGGGACTGAAGCTTTCTTT.

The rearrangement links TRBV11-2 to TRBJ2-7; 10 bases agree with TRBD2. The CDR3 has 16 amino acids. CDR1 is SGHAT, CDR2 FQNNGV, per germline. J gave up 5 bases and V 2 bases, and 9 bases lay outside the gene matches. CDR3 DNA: TGTGCCAGCAGCTTAAGGTTGCTAGCGGGAGCCAACGAGCAGTACTTC. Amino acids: CASSLRLLAGANEQYF.

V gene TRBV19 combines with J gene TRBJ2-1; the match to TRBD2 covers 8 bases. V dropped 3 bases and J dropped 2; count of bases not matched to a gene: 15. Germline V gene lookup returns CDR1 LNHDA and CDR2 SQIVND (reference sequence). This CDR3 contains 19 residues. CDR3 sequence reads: CASSIRLAGGSRPYNEQFF. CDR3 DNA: TGTGCCAGTAGTATTCGGCTAGCGGGCGGGAGCCGGCCCTACAATGAGCAGTTCTTC.

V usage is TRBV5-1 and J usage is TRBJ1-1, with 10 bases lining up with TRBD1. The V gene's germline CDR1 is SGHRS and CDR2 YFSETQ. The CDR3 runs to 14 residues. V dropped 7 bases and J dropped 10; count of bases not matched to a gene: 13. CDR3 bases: TGCGCCAGCGGGACGACAGGGGGCGCCGTTGGAGCTTTCTTT. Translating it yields CASGTTGGAVGAFF.

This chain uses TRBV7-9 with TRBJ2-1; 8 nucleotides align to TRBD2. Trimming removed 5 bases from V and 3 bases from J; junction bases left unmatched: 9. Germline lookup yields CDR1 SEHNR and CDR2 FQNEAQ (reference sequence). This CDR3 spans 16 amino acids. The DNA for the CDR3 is TGTGCCAGCAGCCCCGTTAGCGGGATTCACTACAATGAGCAGTTCTTC. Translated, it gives CASSPVSGIHYNEQFF.

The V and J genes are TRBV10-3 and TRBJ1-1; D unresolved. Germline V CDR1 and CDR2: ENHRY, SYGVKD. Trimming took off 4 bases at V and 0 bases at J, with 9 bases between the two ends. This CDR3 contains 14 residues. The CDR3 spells CAISATQMNTEAFF. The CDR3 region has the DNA TGTGCCATCAGTGCCACACAGATGAACACTGAAGCTTTCTTT.

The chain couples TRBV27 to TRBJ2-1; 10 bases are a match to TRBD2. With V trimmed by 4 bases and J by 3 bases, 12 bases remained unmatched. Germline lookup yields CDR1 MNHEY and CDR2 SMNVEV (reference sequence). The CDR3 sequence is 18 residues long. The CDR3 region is CASSSASSSGRLYNEQFF. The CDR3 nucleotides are TGTGCCAGCAGTTCCGCCTCTTCTAGCGGGAGACTCTACAATGAGCAGTTCTTC.

CDR3 amino acids: CASSLWNPRISEQYF. CDR3 DNA: TGTGCCAGCAGCTTATGGAACCCTAGGATCAGCGAGCAGTACTTC. The chain carries TRBV7-2 and TRBJ2-7; no clear D. The CDR3 runs to 15 residues. The V end lost 2 bases, the J end lost 6 bases, and 17 bases lay between the germline ends. Germline V gives CDR1 SGHTA, CDR2 FQGNSA.

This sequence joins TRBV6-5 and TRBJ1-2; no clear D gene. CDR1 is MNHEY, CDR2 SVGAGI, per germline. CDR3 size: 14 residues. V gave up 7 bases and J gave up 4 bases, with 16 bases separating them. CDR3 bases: TGTGCCAGCACCCCGAGTACCACTCTCTATGGCTACACCTTC. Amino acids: CASTPSTTLYGYTF.

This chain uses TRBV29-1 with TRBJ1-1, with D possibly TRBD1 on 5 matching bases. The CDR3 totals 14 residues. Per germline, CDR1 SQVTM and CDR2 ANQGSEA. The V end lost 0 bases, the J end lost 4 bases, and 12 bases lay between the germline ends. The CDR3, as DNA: TGCAGCGTTGAAGATACTGGGGGGAGCACTGAAGCTTTCTTT. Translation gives CSVEDTGGSTEAFF.

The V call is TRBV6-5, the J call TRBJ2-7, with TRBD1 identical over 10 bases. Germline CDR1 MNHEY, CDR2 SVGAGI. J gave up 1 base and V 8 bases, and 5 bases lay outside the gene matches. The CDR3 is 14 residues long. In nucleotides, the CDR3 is TGTGCCAGCCGCTGGACAGGGGGGTCCTACGAGCAGTACTTC. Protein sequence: CASRWTGGSYEQYF.

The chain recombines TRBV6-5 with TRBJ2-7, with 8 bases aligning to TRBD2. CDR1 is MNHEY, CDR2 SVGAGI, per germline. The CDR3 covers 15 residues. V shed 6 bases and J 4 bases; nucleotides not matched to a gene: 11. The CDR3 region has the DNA TGTGCCAGCAGCCTCGAAAGCGGGAGATCGTACGAGCAGTACTTC. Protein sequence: CASSLESGRSYEQYF.

The CDR3 sequence is CASSSTGGTDTQYF. The CDR3 bases are TGTGCCAGCAGCTCGACAGGGGGCACAGATACGCAGTATTTT. The gene calls are TRBV5-5 and TRBJ2-3; the match to TRBD1 covers 8 bases. The germline gives CDR1 SGHKS, CDR2 YYEKEE (reference sequence). V dropped 3 bases and J dropped 1; count of bases not matched to a gene: 1. The CDR3 contains 14 residues.

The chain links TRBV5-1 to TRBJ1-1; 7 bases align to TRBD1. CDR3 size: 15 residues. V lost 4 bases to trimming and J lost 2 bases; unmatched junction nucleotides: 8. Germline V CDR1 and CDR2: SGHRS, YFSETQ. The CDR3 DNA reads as TGCGCCAGCAGCCCCAGAGGACAGGTAAACACTGAAGCTTTCTTT. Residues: CASSPRGQVNTEAFF.

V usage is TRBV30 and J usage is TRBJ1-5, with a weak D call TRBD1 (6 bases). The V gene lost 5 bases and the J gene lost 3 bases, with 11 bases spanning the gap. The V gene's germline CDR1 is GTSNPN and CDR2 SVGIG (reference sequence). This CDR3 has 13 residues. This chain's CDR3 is CAWSDSNNQPQHF. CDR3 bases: TGTGCCTGGTCGGACAGCAACAATCAGCCCCAGCATTTT.

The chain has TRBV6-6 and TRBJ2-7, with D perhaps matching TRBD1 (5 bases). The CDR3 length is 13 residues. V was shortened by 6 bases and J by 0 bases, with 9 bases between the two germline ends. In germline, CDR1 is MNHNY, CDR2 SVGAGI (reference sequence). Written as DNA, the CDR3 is TGTGCCAGCAGAACAGGTCCCTCCTACGAGCAGTACTTC. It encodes CASRTGPSYEQYF.

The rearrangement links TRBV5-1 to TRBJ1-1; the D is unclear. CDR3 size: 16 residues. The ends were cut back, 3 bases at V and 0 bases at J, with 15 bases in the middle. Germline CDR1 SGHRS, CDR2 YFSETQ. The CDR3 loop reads CASSSVAWEVNTEAFF. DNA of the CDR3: TGCGCCAGCAGCTCCGTGGCTTGGGAGGTGAACACTGAAGCTTTCTTT.

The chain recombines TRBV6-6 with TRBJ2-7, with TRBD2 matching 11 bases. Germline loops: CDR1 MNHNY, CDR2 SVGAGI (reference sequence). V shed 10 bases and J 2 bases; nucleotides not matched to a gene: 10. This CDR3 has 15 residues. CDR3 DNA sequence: TGTGCCACCCGGACTGGTAGCGGGAGGGCCTACGAGCAGTACTTC. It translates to CATRTGSGRAYEQYF.

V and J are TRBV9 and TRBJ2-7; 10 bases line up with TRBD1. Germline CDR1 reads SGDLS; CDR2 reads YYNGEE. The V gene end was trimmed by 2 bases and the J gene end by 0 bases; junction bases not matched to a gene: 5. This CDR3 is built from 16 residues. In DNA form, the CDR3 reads TGTGCCAGCAGCGTGGACAGGGGGGGATACTCCTACGAGCAGTACTTC. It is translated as CASSVDRGGYSYEQYF.

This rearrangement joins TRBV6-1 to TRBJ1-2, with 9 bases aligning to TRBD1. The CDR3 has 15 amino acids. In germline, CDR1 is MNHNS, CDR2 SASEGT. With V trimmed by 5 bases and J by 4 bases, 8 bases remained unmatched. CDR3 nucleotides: TGTGCCAGCAGTACCGGGACAGGGACCACCTATGGCTACACCTTC. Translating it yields CASSTGTGTTYGYTF.

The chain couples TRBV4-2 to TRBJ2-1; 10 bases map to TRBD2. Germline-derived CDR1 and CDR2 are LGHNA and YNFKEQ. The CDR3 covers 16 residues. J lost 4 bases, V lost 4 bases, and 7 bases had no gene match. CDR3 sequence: CASSPGTSEDYNEQFF. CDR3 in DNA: TGTGCCAGCAGCCCAGGGACTAGCGAAGATTACAATGAGCAGTTCTTC.

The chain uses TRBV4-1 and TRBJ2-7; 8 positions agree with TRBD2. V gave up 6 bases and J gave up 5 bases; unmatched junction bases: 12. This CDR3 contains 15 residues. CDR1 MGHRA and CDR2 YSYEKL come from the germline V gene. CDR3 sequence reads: CASSQFSGMNDEQYF. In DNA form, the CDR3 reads TGCGCCAGCAGTCAATTTAGCGGGATGAACGACGAGCAGTACTTC.

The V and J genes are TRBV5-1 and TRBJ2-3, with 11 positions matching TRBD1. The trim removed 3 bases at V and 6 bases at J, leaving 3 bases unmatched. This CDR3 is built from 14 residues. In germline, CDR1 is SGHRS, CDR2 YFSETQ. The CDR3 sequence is CASSWGQGDDTQYF. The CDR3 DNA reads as TGCGCCAGCAGCTGGGGACAGGGGGATGATACGCAGTATTTT.

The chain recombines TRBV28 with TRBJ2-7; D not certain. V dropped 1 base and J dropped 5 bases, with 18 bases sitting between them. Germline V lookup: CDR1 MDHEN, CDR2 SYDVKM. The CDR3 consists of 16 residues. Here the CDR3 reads CASSLYYPLVGNEQYF. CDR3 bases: TGTGCCAGCAGTTTATACTACCCCCTAGTAGGAAACGAGCAGTACTTC.

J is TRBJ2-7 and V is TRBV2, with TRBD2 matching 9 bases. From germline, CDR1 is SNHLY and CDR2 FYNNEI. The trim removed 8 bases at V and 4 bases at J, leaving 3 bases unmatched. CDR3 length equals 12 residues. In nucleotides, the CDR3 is TGTGCCAGCCGAGGACTAGCGTACGAGCAGTACTTC. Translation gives CASRGLAYEQYF.

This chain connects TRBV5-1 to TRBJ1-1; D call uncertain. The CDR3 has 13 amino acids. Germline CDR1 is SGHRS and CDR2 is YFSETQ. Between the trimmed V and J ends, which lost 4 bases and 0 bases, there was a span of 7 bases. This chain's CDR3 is CASSEQVNTEAFF. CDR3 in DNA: TGCGCCAGCAGCGAGCAGGTGAACACTGAAGCTTTCTTT.

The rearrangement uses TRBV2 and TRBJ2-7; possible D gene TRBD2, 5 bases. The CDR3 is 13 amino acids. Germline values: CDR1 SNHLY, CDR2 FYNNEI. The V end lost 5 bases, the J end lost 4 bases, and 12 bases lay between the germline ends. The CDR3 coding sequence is TGTGCCAGCAGTATTCTTAGGACTTACGAGCAGTACTTC. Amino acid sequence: CASSILRTYEQYF.

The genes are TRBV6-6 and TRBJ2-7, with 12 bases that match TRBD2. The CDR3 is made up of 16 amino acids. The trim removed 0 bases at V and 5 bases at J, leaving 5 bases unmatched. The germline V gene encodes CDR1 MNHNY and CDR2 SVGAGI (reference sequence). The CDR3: CASSYSTSGSVDEQYF. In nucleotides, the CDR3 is TGTGCCAGCAGTTACTCGACTAGCGGGAGTGTCGACGAGCAGTACTTC.